This is a list of T cell receptor beta chains from one sample in a study of T cells after yellow fever vaccination. MiXCR, applied by TCRdb to the 5' RACE reads, yields one record per CDR3 protein. The sample consists of about 350,000 distinct CDR3 sequences, roughly 4.3% of them appearing once. The sample consisted of PBMCs, taken 5 days after the yellow fever booster vaccination. The receptors stem from a young man who received the YFV17D yellow fever vaccine. The CDR3 runs from the conserved cysteine through the conserved F or W. The D gene is left open where the match is weak. Size tells how often a clone was seen (once, few, many) or the class of an expanded clone, and some rows leave it out.

>TRBD1|TRBJ2-3|TRBV10-3|-
TGTGCCATCAGTGAGTCTGGATGGGACAGGGTCACAGATACGCAGTATTTT
CAISESGWDRVTDTQYF
>TRBD2|TRBJ2-5|TRBV12-3/TRBV12-4|few
TGTGCCAGCAGCGCTGGACTAGCGGTTTCAGAGACCCAGTACTTC
CASSAGLAVSETQYF
>TRBD1|TRBJ2-7|TRBV5-6|-
TGTGCCAGCAGCCCCCCCGGGACAGGCTACTACGAGCAGTACTTC
CASSPPGTGYYEQYF
>TRBD1|TRBJ1-4|TRBV6-2/TRBV6-3|few
TGTGCCAGCAGTGACAGGGCCGGGCTGTTTTTT
CASSDRAGLFF
>-|TRBJ1-1|TRBV18|-
TGTGCCAGCTCGCCCGCCTACTCCAGGGAGACTGAAGCTTTCTTT
CASSPAYSRETEAFF
>-|TRBJ1-6|TRBV20-1|few
TGCAGTGCTAGAGTCGGAGGAGCCAACTATAATTCACCCCTCCACTTT
CSARVGGANYNSPLHF
>-|TRBJ2-5|TRBV7-2|-
TGTGCCAGCAGCTCCGGGGAGGCAGAGACCCAGTACTTC
CASSSGEAETQYF
>-|TRBJ2-5|TRBV4-1|few
TGCGCCAGCAGCCCTCAGGGGAGGGTGTTCGAGACCCAGTACTTC
CASSPQGRVFETQYF
>TRBD2|TRBJ2-4|TRBV20-1|many
TGCAGTGCTAGAGATATTGATCGGACTAGCGGCCAACATTTAATTCAGTACTTC
CSARDIDRTSGQHLIQYF
>TRBD1|TRBJ1-2|TRBV7-8|many
TGTGCCAGCACCCAGGGGGCGGTGGACTATGGCTACACCTTC
CASTQGAVDYGYTF
>-|TRBJ2-7|TRBV9|-
TGTGCCAGCAGCGGGGGTGATGAGGTGTCCTACGAGCAGTACTTC
CASSGGDEVSYEQYF
>-|TRBJ2-2|TRBV14|few
TGTGCCAGCAGCCCACATCAGGGACCCCTTTATGGCGGGGAGCTGTTTTTT
CASSPHQGPLYGGELFF
>-|TRBJ1-1|TRBV15|many
TGTGCCACCAGCAACCAGGGCATGAACACTGAAGCTTTCTTT
CATSNQGMNTEAFF
>-|TRBJ2-7|TRBV7-8|few
TGTGCCAGCAGCTTACTAGAGGGAGGCTACGAGCAGTACTTC
CASSLLEGGYEQYF
>-|TRBJ1-2|TRBV20-1|few
TGCAGTGGTAAAGCGGCAGGGTATAACTATGGCTACACCTTC
CSGKAAGYNYGYTF
>-|TRBJ1-1|TRBV6-5|few
TGTGCCAGCAGTTACTCATGGGGGGTGAACACTGAAGCTTTCTTT
CASSYSWGVNTEAFF
>TRBD1|TRBJ2-6|TRBV27|few
TGTGCCACCGGGACAGGGACTGGGGCCAACGTCCTGACTTTC
CATGTGTGANVLTF
>TRBD1|TRBJ2-1|TRBV20-1|-
TGCAGTGCCCTGATTCCGGGACAGGGGGCGGGAGAGCAGTTCTTC
CSALIPGQGAGEQFF
>-|TRBJ1-5|TRBV7-2|few
TGTGCCAGCAGCTTAGAAGGGACAAACAGCCGCACCAATCAGCCCCAGCATTTT
CASSLEGTNSRTNQPQHF
>-|TRBJ2-3|TRBV20-1|many
TGCAGTGCTAGGGTACTCAGCACAGATACGCAGTATTTT
CSARVLSTDTQYF
>-|TRBJ2-3|TRBV5-6|-
TGTGCCAGCAGCACCATCACAGATACGCAGTATTTT
CASSTITDTQYF
>-|TRBJ2-4|TRBV6-6|-
TGTGCCAGCAGTTACTCGAGCCGGGAAAACATTCAGTACTTC
CASSYSSRENIQYF
>TRBD1|TRBJ2-5|TRBV5-1|many
TGCGCCAGCAGCTTAAAACAGGGGGTAGAGACCCAGTACTTC
CASSLKQGVETQYF
>-|TRBJ2-3|TRBV6-5|many
TGTGCCAGCTACTCTTATATGGAAGATACGCAGTATTTT
CASYSYMEDTQYF
>-|TRBJ1-4|TRBV4-2|-
TGTGCCAGCAGCCAGGCCCCGGGGGCGATTAATGAAAAACTGTTTTTT
CASSQAPGAINEKLFF
>-|TRBJ2-1|TRBV7-2|many
TGTGCCAGCAGCCTTGACTTCCTCAATGAGCAGTTCTTC
CASSLDFLNEQFF
>-|TRBJ1-5|TRBV5-1|-
TGCGCCAGCAGCTTGCCCGGGGGAGGGCAATATAGCAATCAGCCCCAGCATTTT
CASSLPGGGQYSNQPQHF
>-|TRBJ2-2|TRBV6-5|many
TGTGCCAGCAGTTACGGTCCGAACACCGGGGAGCTGTTTTTT
CASSYGPNTGELFF
>-|TRBJ1-4|TRBV20-1|few
TGCAGTGCAAAAGGGCAGGATTGGGAAAAACTGTTTTTT
CSAKGQDWEKLFF
>TRBD1|TRBJ2-5|TRBV5-1|-
TGCGCCAGCAGCTTTACCCGGGACAGAGGTGGAGAGACCCAGTACTTC
CASSFTRDRGGETQYF
>TRBD1|TRBJ1-4|TRBV15|few
TGTGCCACCAGCATGGACAGGGGTGGAGAAAAACTGTTTTTT
CATSMDRGGEKLFF